The T cell receptor (beta chain) under discussion was sequenced for a study of blood T cell repertoires in COVID-19 (dated by TCRdb to 2020 to 2022). With regard to the full study: Collaborator samples came from the United States, Italy and Spain and covered acute and convalescent phases of COVID-19. A freely available public database, intended as a resource for researchers studying the immune response to SARS-CoV-2, is where the repertoires were released. A de-identified subject ID, COVID-19 status, age in years and sex were almost always included in the sample metadata. Where available, HLA class I and class II types were obtained from metadata supplied by the sample provider rather than from assay-based typing. Samples were obtained from the ongoing ImmuneRACE study (first 160 participants) and from over 1,000 subjects provided by 6 global collaborators. Deeply sampled blood TCRbeta repertoires from subjects exposed to, actively infected with, or recovered from COVID-19 were included in the dataset. The material from the prospective study consisted of cDNA or gDNA derived from T cells, B-cell-depleted T cells, or PBMCs.

For this chain, trimming is 3 bases at the V end and 2 bases at the J end, and the number of junction bases without a gene match is 6. Including the terminal cysteine and phenylalanine, the CDR3 comprises 14 residues. The retained sequence is limited to the CDR3, 42 bases, with the frame set at the first base. From a lookup of the germline V gene (reference sequence), CDR1 and CDR2 are GTSNPN and SVGIG. Results the study describes overall, beyond this receptor: How much clinical and demographic metadata was included differed by source and by participant, and the metadata was provided uncurated.

At one collaborating source in Seattle, patients were enrolled during active infection and were followed longitudinally through the course of disease. Whole blood was collected in K2EDTA tubes by collaborating institutions according to the institutions' own protocols. For TCRbeta analysis, collaborator samples were shipped as frozen whole blood, as isolated PBMCs, or as DNA extracted from either sample type. TCRbeta CDR3 regions were amplified from genomic DNA by means of the immunoSEQ Assay, a bias-controlled multiplex PCR. The paper's processing steps were these. The number of nucleated cells in each sample was estimated from the amplification of reference gene primers within the assay. To quantify the absolute abundance of each unique TCRbeta CDR3 rearrangement, sequence reads were collapsed and filtered. For each sample, productive Simpson clonality was calculated as the square root of Simpson's diversity index across productive rearrangements. TCRdb took over this immuneACCESS table, retaining in-frame rearrangements with V and J assigned. Such tables are incomplete; in checked studies, under half of the missing clones stem from an unresolved V gene, and the remainder is unexplained. V and J calls plus clone size are reproduced from that table; the DNA served to infer D and trimming. The sample data list some 500,000 clones, and 85% to 90% of these were observed just once. Roughly 8% of the sample lies in the top ten.

About this clone itself: It has no known antigen specificity. Base qualities are missing; no much larger clone stands one base away.

The origin of this receptor is a woman aged 45-65 years with COVID-19, enrolled during active disease. Sequencing was done on a sample of peripheral blood. The V and J segments used are TRBV30 and TRBJ1-2, and 7 junctional nucleotides match TRBD1. The CDR3 region reads CAWRAGTVNYGYTF. The nucleotides read TGTGCCTGGAGGGCCGGGACAGTCAACTATGGCTACACCTTC.